Sequencing of this TCR beta chain was carried out in a study of T cells in Graves' hyperthyroidism and ophthalmopathy. Across the whole study: Peripheral blood specimens were obtained at initial diagnosis, prior to any treatment.

The CDR3 is made up of 14 amino acids. CDR1 is SGHRS and CDR2 is YFSETQ in the germline V gene. V lost 5 bases and J lost 0; bases outside the gene matches: 3. This clonotype was seen a few times. When ophthalmopathy did not progress within 18 months, Graves' hyperthyroidism was considered stable. Out of approximately 10 ml of fresh peripheral blood came the PBMCs. From RNA transcripts, TCR beta CDR3 regions were amplified. The TCR CDR3 was amplified in a first-round RT-PCR using the HTBI primer set. Via MiXCR, TCRdb re-called the multiplex PCR reads, giving one row per CDR3 protein. The sample lists roughly 99,000 distinct CDR3 sequences; roughly 15% were seen once.

Sample: blood. The TCR sequence derives from a woman between 50 and 59 years old with Graves' hyperthyroidism. V is TRBV5-1 and J is TRBJ1-1, with 8 bases identical to TRBD1. The CDR3 nucleotides read TGCGCCAGCAGGGCAGGGGGCCTGAACACTGAAGCTTTCTTT. It encodes CASRAGGLNTEAFF.